This TCR beta chain stems from a study of Ad26.COV2.S vaccination and SARS-CoV-2 variants. On the study more broadly: The donor was enrolled in the Ad26.COV2.S arm of the COV1001 trial.

Treatment here: over 15 received Ad26.COV2.S at low or high dose, single or two shots; about five received placebo; per-sample allocation not given. Sampling was done on day 63 after the first vaccine or placebo injection. What was given as vaccine was an Ad26 vector encoding Wuhan-strain SARS-CoV-2 spike. This CDR3 has 14 amino acids. The V gene end was trimmed by 8 bases and the J gene end by 4 bases; junction bases not matched to a gene: 10. CDR1 and CDR2 from the germline V gene are SEHNR and FQNEAQ (reference sequence). Study findings and constraints: Vaccinated individuals (as opposed to placebo recipients) had higher spike-specific TCR breadth.

This clone appeared a single time. Its specificity is not known. Assay used: immunoSEQ multiplex PCR; TCRdb lists only in-frame clones, some missing. The table includes about 400,000 clones, roughly four fifths detected once. Material: peripheral blood, obtained in a trial of Ad26.COV2.S vaccine versus placebo. The rearrangement links TRBV7-9 to TRBJ2-7, with 8 positions matching TRBD2. This clonotype was obtained from a person between 18 and 65 years old who received the Ad26.COV2.S COVID-19 vaccine or a placebo. The CDR3 sequence: CASRTSAGAYEQYF. DNA for the CDR3: TGTGCCAGCCGGACATCAGCGGGGGCATACGAGCAGTACTTC.